Given below is one TCR beta chain in context. This clonotype has ten or more counts. Its antigen is still unknown. Base qualities are not provided; no much larger clone lies one nucleotide away. The library relied on RT-PCR. Sequencing took place on an Illumina MiSeq. The public sequencing data were trimmed at Q25 with fastp and processed into clonotypes with MiXCR by TCRdb, which kept only in-frame beta chains. Identical CDR3 proteins give one entry, which carries the most common genes and DNA. In this sample the table shows about 680,000 distinct CDR3 sequences, 11% to 15% of which occur a single time. The ten largest clones add up to roughly 4% of the sample. The data were taken from a study listed by TCRdb under 2016. For this chain, trimming is 6 bases at the V end and 1 base at the J end, and the number of junction bases without a gene match is 16. From the cysteine through the phenylalanine, the CDR3 covers 18 amino acids. The sequence is cut down to CDR3 DNA, 54 bases in frame from base 1.

The V gene is TRBV12-3 or TRBV12-4 and the J gene is TRBJ2-3; TRBD2 lines up with 7 middle nucleotides. Material for sequencing was memory CD4+ T cells from blood. The sequence was obtained from a female donor in good health, serving as a healthy control. Read as DNA, the sequence is TGTGCCAGCAGCAGAGGGCGGGAGAACGTTTGGGGCACAGATACGCAGTATTTT. Its translation reads: CASSRGRENVWGTDTQYF.